This T cell receptor (beta chain) was recorded in a study of T cell responses to AZD1222 COVID-19 vaccine. The overall study: It was second doses at about 4 or about 12 weeks that were pooled.

This CDR3 has 13 residues. Germline V lookup: CDR1 SGHAT, CDR2 FQNNGV. With 0 bases removed from V and 3 bases from J, the gap between germline ends came to 3 bases. With regard to this clone: The antigen is undetermined.

This table comes from immunoSEQ multiplex PCR, and its TCRdb copy is limited to in-frame clones, with some not included. This sample has 150,000 to 200,000 clones; 80% to 95% occur once, and the top ten carry 1.3% to 1.5%. Study observations and caveats: Repertoires were obtained only post-peak T cell response.

This chain uses TRBV11-2 with TRBJ1-3; D uncertain. The receptor's source is an adult in good health. Sample: peripheral blood, taken on day 0 of AZD1222 vaccination. Here the CDR3 reads CASSLELGNTIYF. The CDR3 nucleotides read TGTGCCAGCAGCTTAGAGCTTGGAAACACCATATATTTT.